This entry is about one T cell receptor (beta chain). These data are taken from a study of blood T cells in healthy people across ages. PCR was performed a second time for about 6 to 11 cycles using a sample-barcoded 5' primer and a J-beta primer mix. TCRdb processed the 5' RACE reads anew with MiXCR; each CDR3 protein has one entry. The data contain roughly 1.5 million distinct CDR3 sequences, under 55% of them singletons. Germline CDR1 is ENHRY and CDR2 is SYGVKD. The CDR3 loop spans 13 amino acids. The V end lost 6 bases, the J end lost 0 bases, and 8 bases lay between the germline ends. The clonotype originates from a woman under 30 in good health. This sequence joins TRBV10-3 and TRBJ1-1, with D uncertain. Sequencing was done on a sample of blood. The CDR3 bases are TGTGCCATCAGGGGTCAAATGAACACTGAAGCTTTCTTT. Protein product: CAIRGQMNTEAFF.